The sequence of this T cell receptor (beta chain) was determined in a study of response to subunit inactivated influenza vaccine. Germline V CDR1 and CDR2: KGHDR, SFDVKD. There are 14 residues in the CDR3. V gave up 0 bases and J gave up 4 bases, with 8 bases separating them. Concerning this clonotype: No antigen is known for it.

TCRdb redid the calling of the RT-PCR reads with MiXCR, one entry per CDR3 protein. This table holds hundreds of thousands of distinct CDR3 sequences, around 11% found once. Study observations and caveats: Few additional T cells are recruited per seasonal influenza vaccination, authors suggested.

The TCR was taken from a man aged 45-60 years who received an inactivated influenza vaccine. The V and J genes are TRBV24-1 and TRBJ2-5, with no clear D. The sequences come from PBMCs from blood, collected on the day of vaccination. CDR3 coding DNA: TGTGCCACCAGTGATTTGTTGCTCCCAGAGACCCAGTACTTC. Translated, it gives CATSDLLLPETQYF.